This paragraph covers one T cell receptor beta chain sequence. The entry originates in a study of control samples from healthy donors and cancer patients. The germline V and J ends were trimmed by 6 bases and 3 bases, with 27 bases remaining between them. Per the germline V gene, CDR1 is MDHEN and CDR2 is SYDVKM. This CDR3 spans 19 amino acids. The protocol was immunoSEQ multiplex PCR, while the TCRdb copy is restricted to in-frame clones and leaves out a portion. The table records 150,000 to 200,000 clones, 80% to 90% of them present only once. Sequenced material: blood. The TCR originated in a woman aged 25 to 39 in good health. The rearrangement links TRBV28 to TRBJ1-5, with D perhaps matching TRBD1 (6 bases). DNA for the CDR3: TGTGCCAGCAGCCCCATCGGGGGAGGGGGAAAAGTTGACAATCAGCCCCAGCATTTT. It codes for CASSPIGGGGKVDNQPQHF.